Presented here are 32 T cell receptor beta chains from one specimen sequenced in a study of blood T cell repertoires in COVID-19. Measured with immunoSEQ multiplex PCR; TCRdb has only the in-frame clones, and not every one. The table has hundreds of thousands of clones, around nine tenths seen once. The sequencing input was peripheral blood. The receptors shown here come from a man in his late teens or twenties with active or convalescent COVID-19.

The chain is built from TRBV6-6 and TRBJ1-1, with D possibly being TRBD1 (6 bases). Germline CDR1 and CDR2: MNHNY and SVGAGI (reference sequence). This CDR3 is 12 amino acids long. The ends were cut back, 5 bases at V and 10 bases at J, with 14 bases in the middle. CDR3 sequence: CASSPGPRGAFF. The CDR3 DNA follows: TGTGCCAGCAGTCCAGGGCCCAGGGGAGCTTTCTTT.

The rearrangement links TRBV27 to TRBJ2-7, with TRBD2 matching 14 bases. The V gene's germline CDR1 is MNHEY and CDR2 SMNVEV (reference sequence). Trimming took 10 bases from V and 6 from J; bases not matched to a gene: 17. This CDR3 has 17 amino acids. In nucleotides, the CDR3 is TGTGCCACCTGCGAACAGGGACTAGCGGGAGAGTACGGCGAGCAGTACTTC. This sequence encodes CATCEQGLAGEYGEQYF.

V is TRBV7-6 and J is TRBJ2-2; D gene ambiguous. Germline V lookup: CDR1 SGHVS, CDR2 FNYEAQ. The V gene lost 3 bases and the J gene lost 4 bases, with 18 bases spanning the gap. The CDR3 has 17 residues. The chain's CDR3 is CASSLRSQTWFTGELFF. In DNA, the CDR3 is TGTGCCAGCAGCTTGAGGTCGCAGACCTGGTTCACCGGGGAGCTGTTTTTT. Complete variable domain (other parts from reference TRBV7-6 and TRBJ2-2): GAGVSQSPRYKVTKRGQDVALRCDPISGHVSLYWYRQALGQGPEFLTYFNYEAQQDKSGLPNDRFSAERPEGSISTLTIQRTEQRDSAMYRCASSLRSQTWFTGELFFGEGSRLTVL.

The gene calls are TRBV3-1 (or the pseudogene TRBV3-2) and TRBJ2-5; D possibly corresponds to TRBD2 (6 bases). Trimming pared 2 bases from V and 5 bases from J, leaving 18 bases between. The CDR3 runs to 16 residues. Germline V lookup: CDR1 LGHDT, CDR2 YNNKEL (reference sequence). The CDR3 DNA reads TGTGCCAGCAGCCAAACTCCGGGACGTCGGGGGGAGACCCAGTACTTC. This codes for CASSQTPGRRGETQYF.

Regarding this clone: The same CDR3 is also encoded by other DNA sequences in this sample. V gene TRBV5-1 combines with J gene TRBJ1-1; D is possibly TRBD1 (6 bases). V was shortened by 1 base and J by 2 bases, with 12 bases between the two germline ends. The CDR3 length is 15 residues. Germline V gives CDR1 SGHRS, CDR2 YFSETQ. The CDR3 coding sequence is TGCGCCAGCAGCTTGATGGGAGGGGGTAACACTGAAGCTTTCTTT. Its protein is CASSLMGGGNTEAFF.

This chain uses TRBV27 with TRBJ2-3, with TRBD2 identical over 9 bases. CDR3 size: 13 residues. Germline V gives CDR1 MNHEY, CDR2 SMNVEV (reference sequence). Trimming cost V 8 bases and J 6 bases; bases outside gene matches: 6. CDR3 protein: CASASGAWDTQYF. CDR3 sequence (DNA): TGTGCCAGCGCTAGCGGGGCCTGGGATACGCAGTATTTT.

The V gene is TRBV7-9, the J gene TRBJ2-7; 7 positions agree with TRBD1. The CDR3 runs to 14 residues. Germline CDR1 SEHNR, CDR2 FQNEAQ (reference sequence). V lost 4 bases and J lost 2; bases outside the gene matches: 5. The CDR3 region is CASSSSDRAYEQYF. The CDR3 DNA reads TGTGCCAGCAGCTCCTCAGACAGGGCCTACGAGCAGTACTTC. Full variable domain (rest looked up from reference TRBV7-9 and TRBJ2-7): DTGVSQNPRHKITKRGQNVTFRCDPISEHNRLYWYRQTLGQGPEFLTYFQNEAQLEKSRLLSDRFSAERPKGSFSTLEIQRTEQGDSAMYLCASSSSDRAYEQYFGPGTRLTVT.

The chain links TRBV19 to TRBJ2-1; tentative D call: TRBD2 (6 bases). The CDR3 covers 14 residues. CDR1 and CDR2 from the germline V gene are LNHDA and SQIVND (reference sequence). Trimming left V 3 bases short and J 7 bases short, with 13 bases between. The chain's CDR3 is CASSMGPGRNEQFF. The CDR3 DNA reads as TGTGCCAGTAGTATGGGCCCCGGGAGAAATGAGCAGTTCTTC. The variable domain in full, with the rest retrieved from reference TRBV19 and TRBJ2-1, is DGGITQSPKYLFRKEGQNVTLSCEQNLNHDAMYWYRQDPGQGLRLIYYSQIVNDFQKGDIAEGYSVSREKKESFPLTVTSAQKNPTAFYLCASSMGPGRNEQFFGPGTRLTVL.

This CDR3 reads CASSLTSRGRNTIYF. The DNA of the CDR3 is TGTGCCAGCAGTTTGACTTCCAGGGGTAGAAACACCATATATTTT. The chain links TRBV6-5 to TRBJ1-3, with a possible D match to TRBD1 (6 bases). The CDR3 covers 15 residues. The germline V gene encodes CDR1 MNHEY and CDR2 SVGAGI. The germline V and J ends were trimmed by 4 bases and 5 bases, with 15 bases remaining between them.

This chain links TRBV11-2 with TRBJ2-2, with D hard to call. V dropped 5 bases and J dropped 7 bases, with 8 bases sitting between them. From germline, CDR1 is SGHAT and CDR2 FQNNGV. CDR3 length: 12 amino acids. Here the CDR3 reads CASSPRLGELFF. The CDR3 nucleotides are TGTGCCAGCAGCCCGCGCCTCGGGGAGCTGTTTTTT. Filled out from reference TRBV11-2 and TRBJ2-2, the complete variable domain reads EAGVAQSPRYKIIEKRQSVAFWCNPISGHATLYWYQQILGQGPKLLIQFQNNGVVDDSQLPKDRFSAERLKGVDSTLKIQPAKLEDSAVYLCASSPRLGELFFGEGSRLTVL.

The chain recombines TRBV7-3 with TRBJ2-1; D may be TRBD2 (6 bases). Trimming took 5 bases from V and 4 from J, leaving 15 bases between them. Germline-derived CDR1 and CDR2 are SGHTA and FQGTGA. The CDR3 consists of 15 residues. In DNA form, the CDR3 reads TGTGCCAGCAGCGCTCCCGGGACTTCTTACAATGAGCAGTTCTTC. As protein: CASSAPGTSYNEQFF.

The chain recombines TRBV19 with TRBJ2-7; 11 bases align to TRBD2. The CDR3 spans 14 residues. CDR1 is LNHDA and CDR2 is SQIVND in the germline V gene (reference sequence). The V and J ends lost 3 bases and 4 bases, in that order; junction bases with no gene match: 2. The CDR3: CASSMGLAVYEQYF. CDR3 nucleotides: TGTGCCAGTAGTATGGGACTAGCGGTTTACGAGCAGTACTTC.

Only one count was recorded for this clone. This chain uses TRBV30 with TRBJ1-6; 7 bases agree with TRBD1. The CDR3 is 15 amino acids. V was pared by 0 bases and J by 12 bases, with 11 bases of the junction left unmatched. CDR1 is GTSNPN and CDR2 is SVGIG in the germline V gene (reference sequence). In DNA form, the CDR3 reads TGTGCCTGGAGTGTCACAATACAGGGGTTGGAACCCCTCCACTTT. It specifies CAWSVTIQGLEPLHF.

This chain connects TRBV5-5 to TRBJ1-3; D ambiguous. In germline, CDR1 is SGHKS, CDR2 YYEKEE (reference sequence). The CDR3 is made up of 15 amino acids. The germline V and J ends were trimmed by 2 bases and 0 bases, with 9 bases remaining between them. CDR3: CASSFDWSSGNTIYF. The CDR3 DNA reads TGTGCCAGCAGCTTCGATTGGAGCTCTGGAAACACCATATATTTT.

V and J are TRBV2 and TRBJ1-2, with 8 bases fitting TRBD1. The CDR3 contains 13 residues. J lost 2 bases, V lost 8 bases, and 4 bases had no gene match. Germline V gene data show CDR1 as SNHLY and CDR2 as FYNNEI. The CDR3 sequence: CASDQGANYGYTF. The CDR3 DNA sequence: TGTGCCAGCGACCAGGGGGCGAACTATGGCTACACCTTC.

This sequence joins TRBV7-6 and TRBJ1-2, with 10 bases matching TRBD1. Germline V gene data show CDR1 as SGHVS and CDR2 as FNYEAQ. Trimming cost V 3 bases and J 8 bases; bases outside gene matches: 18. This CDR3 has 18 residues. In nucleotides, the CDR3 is TGTGCCAGCAGCTTCGGGATAAGGACAGGGGGGGTGGTGAGCGGCTACACCTTC. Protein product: CASSFGIRTGGVVSGYTF.

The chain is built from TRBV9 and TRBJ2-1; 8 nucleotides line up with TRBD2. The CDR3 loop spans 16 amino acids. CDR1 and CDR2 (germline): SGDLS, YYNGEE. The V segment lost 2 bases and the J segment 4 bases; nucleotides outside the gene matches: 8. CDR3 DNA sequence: TGTGCCAGCAGCGTCCAGCGGGGGAGTCTTTACAATGAGCAGTTCTTC. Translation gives CASSVQRGSLYNEQFF.

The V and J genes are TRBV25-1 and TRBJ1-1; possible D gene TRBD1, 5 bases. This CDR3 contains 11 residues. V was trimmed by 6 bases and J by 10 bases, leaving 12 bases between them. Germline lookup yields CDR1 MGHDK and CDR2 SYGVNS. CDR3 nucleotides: TGTGCCAGCAGCGGGGGGGGTGCAGCTTTCTTT. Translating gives CASSGGGAAFF.

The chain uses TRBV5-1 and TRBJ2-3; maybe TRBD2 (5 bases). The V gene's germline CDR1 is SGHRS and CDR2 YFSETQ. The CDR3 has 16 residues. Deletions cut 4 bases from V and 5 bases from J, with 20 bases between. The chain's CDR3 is CASSISHAAGGDTQYF. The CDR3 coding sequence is TGCGCCAGCAGCATCTCGCACGCGGCAGGAGGAGATACGCAGTATTTT.

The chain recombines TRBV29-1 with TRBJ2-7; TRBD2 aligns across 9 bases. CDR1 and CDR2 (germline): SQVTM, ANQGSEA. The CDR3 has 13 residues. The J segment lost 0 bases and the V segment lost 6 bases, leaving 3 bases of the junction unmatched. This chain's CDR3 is CSVLAGSSYEQYF. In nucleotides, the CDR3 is TGCAGCGTGCTAGCGGGGAGCTCCTACGAGCAGTACTTC.

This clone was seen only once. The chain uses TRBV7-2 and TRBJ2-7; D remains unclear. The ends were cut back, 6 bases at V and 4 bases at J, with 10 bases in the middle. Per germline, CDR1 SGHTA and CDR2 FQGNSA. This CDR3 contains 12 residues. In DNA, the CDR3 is TGTGCCAGCAGTCAAACCACATACGAGCAGTACTTC. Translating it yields CASSQTTYEQYF.

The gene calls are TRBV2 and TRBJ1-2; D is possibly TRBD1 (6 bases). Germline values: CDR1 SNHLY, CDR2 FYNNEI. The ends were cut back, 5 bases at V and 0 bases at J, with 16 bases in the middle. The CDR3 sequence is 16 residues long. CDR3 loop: CASSQTGFPTNYGYTF. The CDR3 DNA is TGTGCCAGCAGTCAGACAGGTTTCCCAACTAACTATGGCTACACCTTC. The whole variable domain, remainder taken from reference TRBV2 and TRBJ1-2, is EPEVTQTPSHQVTQMGQEVILRCVPISNHLYFYWYRQILGQKVEFLVSFYNNEISEKSEIFDDQFSVERPDGSNFTLKIRSTKLEDSAMYFCASSQTGFPTNYGYTFGSGTRLTVV.

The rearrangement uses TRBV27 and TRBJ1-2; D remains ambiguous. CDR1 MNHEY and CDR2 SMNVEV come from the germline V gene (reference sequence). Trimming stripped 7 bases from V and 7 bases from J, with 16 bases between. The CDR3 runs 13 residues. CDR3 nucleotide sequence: TGTGCCAGCAAGGACGGTGGACTCGGTGGCTACACCTTC. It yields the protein CASKDGGLGGYTF.

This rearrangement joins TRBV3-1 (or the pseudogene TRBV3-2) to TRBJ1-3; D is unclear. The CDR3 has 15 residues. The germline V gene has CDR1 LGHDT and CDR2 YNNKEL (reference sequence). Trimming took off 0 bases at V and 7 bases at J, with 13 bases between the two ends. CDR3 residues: CASSQEASGGNTIYF. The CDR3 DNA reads TGTGCCAGCAGCCAAGAAGCGTCCGGTGGGAACACCATATATTTT.

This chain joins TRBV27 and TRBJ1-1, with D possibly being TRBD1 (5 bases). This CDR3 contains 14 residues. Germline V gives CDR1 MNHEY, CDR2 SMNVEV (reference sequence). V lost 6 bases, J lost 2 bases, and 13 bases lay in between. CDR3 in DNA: TGTGCCAGCAGGAAGGGGCTTATTAACACTGAAGCTTTCTTT. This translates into CASRKGLINTEAFF.

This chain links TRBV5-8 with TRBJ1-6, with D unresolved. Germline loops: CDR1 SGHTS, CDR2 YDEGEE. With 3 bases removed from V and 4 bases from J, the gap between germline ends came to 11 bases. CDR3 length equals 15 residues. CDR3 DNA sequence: TGTGCCAGCAGCTCGAACAGCGGGTATAATTCACCCCTCCACTTT. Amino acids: CASSSNSGYNSPLHF.

The CDR3 DNA is TGTGCCAGCAGCCTGCGGGGAGGCTCTGGAAACACCATATATTTT. Protein sequence: CASSLRGGSGNTIYF. The chain employs TRBV3-1 (or the pseudogene TRBV3-2) and TRBJ1-3, with D hard to call. The CDR3 covers 15 residues. The germline gives CDR1 LGHDT, CDR2 YNNKEL (reference sequence). V was pared by 4 bases and J by 0 bases, with 10 bases between.

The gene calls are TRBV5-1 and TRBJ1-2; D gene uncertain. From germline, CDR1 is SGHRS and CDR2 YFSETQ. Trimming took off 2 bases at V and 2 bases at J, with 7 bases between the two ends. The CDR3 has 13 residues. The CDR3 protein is CASSFDTNYGYTF. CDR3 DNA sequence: TGCGCCAGCAGCTTTGACACAAACTATGGCTACACCTTC. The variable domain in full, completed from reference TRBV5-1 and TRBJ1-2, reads KAGVTQTPRYLIKTRGQQVTLSCSPISGHRSVSWYQQTPGQGLQFLFEYFSETQRNKGNFPGRFSGRQFSNSRSEMNVSTLELGDSALYLCASSFDTNYGYTFGSGTRLTVV.

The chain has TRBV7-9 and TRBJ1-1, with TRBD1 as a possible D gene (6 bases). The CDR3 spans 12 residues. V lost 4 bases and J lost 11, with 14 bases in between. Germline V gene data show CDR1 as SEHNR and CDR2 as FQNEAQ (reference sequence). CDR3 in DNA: TGTGCCAGCAGCTATGGGGGACAAGGGGCTTTCTTT. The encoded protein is CASSYGGQGAFF.

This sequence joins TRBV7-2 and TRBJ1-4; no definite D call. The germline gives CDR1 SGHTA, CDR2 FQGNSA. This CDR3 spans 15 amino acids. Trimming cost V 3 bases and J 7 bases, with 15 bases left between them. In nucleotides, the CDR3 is TGTGCCAGCAGCTTCCCCTCAGCTGGAGGTGAAAAACTGTTTTTT. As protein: CASSFPSAGGEKLFF. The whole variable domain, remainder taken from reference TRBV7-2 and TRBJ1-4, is GAGVSQSPSNKVTEKGKDVELRCDPISGHTALYWYRQSLGQGLEFLIYFQGNSAPDKSGLPSDRFSAERTGGSVSTLTIQRTQQEDSAVYLCASSFPSAGGEKLFFGSGTQLSVL.

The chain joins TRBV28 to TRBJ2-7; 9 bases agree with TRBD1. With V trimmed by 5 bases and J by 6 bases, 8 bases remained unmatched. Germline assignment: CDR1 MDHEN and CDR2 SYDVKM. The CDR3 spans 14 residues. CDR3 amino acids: CASSVPGQGFEQYF. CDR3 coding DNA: TGTGCCAGCAGTGTACCGGGACAGGGATTCGAGCAGTACTTC.

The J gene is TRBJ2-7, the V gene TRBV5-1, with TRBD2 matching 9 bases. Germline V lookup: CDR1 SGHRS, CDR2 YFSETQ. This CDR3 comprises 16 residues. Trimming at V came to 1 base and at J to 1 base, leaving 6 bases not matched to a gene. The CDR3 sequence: CASSLSAGGGSYEQYF. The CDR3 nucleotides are TGCGCCAGCAGCTTGAGCGCGGGAGGGGGGTCCTACGAGCAGTACTTC. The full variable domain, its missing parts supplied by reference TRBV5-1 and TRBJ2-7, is KAGVTQTPRYLIKTRGQQVTLSCSPISGHRSVSWYQQTPGQGLQFLFEYFSETQRNKGNFPGRFSGRQFSNSRSEMNVSTLELGDSALYLCASSLSAGGGSYEQYFGPGTRLTVT.